The T cell receptor (beta chain) under discussion was sequenced for a study of blood T cell repertoires in COVID-19. In the original processing: Estimation of nucleated cell counts was performed using reference gene primer amplification. Assay: immunoSEQ multiplex PCR; the TCRdb copy retains only in-frame clones and omits some. From that table come the V and J calls and clone size; the DNA was used to work out D and trimming. The table has 350,000 to 450,000 clones, about 85% seen once; the top ten hold under 4%. From germline, CDR1 is SQVTM and CDR2 ANQGSEA. V lost 0 bases and J 3 bases, leaving 14 bases between the germline ends. There are 15 residues in the CDR3.

This receptor was obtained from a woman in her late teens or twenties with acute or convalescent COVID-19. The chain links TRBV29-1 to TRBJ1-2; perhaps TRBD1 as D (6 bases). The specimen sequenced was peripheral blood. The CDR3, as DNA: TGCAGCGTTGAAGACAGGACAGTCGGGCACTATGGCTACACCTTC. Translation gives CSVEDRTVGHYGYTF.